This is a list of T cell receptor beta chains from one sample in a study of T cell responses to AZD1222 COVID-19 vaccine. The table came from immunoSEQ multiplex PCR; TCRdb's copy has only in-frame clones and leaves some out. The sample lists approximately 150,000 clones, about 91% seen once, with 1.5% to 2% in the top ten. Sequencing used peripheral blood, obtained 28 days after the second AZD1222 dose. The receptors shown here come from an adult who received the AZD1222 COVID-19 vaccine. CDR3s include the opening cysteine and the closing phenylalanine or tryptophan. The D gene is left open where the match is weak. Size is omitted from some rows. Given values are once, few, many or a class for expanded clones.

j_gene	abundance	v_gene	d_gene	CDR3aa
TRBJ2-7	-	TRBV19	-	CASSMVGTRGIYEQYF
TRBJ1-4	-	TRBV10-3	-	CAISDRASNEKLFF
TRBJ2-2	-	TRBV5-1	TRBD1	CASSPPGQGGPSRELFF
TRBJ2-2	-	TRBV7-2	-	CASSPWLNTGELFF
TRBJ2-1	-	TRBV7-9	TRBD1	CASSRGQGVYNEQFF
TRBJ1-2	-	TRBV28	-	CASSYPDYGYTF
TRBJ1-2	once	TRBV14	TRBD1	CASSREGQGFNYGYTF
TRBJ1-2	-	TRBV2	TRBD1	CASSEDWDRGGYTF
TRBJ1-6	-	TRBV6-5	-	CASSYSAGPPLHF
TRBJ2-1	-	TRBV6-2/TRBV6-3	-	CASSYRGPRADNEQFF
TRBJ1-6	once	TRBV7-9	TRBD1	CASSPNQDRGGGSPLHF
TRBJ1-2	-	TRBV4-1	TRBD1	CASSQPGQGKGYTF
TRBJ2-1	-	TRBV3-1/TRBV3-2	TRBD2	CASSQDRGSSYNEQFF
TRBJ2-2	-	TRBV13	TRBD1	CASSLGRGRSGELFF
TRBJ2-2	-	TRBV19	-	CASSWANTGELFF
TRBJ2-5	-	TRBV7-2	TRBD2	CASSFPGTKKETQYF
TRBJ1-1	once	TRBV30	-	CAWGKGGNTEAFF
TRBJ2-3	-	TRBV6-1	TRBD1	CASSEYGQGSTDTQYF
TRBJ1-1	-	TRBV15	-	CATSRENRENTEAFF
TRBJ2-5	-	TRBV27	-	CASSLLGETQYF
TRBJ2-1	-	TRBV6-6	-	CASSYRDNEQFF
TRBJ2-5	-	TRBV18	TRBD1	CASSPLGTAQETQYF
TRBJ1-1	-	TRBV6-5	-	CASSFNSHENTEAFF
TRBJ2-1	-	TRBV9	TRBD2	CASLGGSGSPHSSYNEQFF
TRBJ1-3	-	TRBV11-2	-	CASSFETGSGNTIYF
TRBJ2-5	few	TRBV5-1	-	CASSLTPGTQYF
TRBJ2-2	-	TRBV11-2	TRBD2	CASSLREPAGELFF
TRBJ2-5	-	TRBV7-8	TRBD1	CASSQGATQETQYF
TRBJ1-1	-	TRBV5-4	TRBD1	CASSWGQGRTEAFF
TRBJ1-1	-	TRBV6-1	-	CASSDREGGGTEAFF
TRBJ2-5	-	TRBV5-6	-	CASSQGLGRETQYF
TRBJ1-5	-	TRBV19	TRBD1	CASSIADRASNQPQHF
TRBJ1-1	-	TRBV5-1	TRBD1	CASSLQGVNTEAFF
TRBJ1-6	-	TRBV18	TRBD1	CASQQGAGDSPLHF
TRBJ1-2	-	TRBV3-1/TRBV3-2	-	CASSQWGGDYGYTF
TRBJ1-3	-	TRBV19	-	CASSRQPTHSGNTIYF
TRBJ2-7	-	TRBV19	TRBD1	CASSIPGQGAGEQYF
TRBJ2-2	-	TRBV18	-	CASSPLDPWTGELFF
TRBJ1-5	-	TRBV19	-	CASRPRDTLIPNQPQHF
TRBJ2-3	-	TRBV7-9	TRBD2	CASSRPGLAGDTQYF